This is a list of T cell receptor beta chains from one sample in a study of CD4 T cells in relation to SARS-CoV-2 and coronaviruses. Assay: immunoSEQ multiplex PCR; the TCRdb copy retains only in-frame clones and omits some. The sample records tens of thousands of clones, approximately 94% being singletons. The sequenced material came from naive CD4+ T cells from PBMCs. Receptor source: a human donor in good health. CDR3s include the opening cysteine and the closing phenylalanine or tryptophan. Fields, in order: J gene, V gene, CDR3 length, CDR3 protein.

TRBJ1-6 | TRBV28 | 16 | CASSLGGGVNNSPLHF
TRBJ1-6 | TRBV28 | 15 | CASTTASAGNSPLHF
TRBJ2-7 | TRBV5-1 | 16 | CASSLAGQGAPYEQYF
TRBJ2-6 | TRBV2 | 15 | CASRLEFSGANVLTF
TRBJ2-2 | TRBV9 | 13 | CASGRVLAGELFF
TRBJ2-7 | TRBV29-1 | 14 | CSVASGASSYEQYF
TRBJ2-7 | TRBV28 | 13 | CASLRTGPSEQYF
TRBJ2-5 | TRBV24-1 | 15 | CATSDASYGEAAQYF
TRBJ2-7 | TRBV7-9 | 15 | CASSLYQGGSYEQYF
TRBJ2-1 | TRBV21-1 | 16 | CASSNRLERIYNEQFF
TRBJ2-6 | TRBV19 | 19 | CASSKGQGRRVSGANVLTF
TRBJ2-7 | TRBV7-9 | 14 | CASSSDRTLYEQYF
TRBJ1-3 | TRBV9 | 16 | CASSRDREGSGNTIYF
TRBJ2-5 | TRBV4-2 | 16 | CASSQDLAGARETQYF
TRBJ1-1 | TRBV11-2 | 14 | CASSSFGQNTEAFF
TRBJ2-1 | TRBV11-2 | 17 | CASSSRTSGSGNNEQFF
TRBJ2-1 | TRBV5-4 | 17 | CASSLGTSGRLGNEQFF
TRBJ2-1 | TRBV4-1 | 17 | CASSQTSGQFSYNEQFF
TRBJ1-5 | TRBV25-1 | 14 | CASSDVRGSQPQHF
TRBJ1-4 | TRBV6-1 | 16 | CASSESIGLGVEKLFF
TRBJ2-1 | TRBV4-1 | 14 | CASSQSPDSNQQFF
TRBJ2-7 | TRBV10-2 | 13 | CASRTSGRNEQYF
TRBJ2-5 | TRBV2 | 15 | CASSATGTEQETQYF
TRBJ1-5 | TRBV7-2 | 14 | CASSPERGNQPQHF
TRBJ2-3 | TRBV23-1 | 18 | CASRILAGAAGSTDTQYF
TRBJ1-5 | TRBV28 | 13 | CASSSGSNQPQHF
TRBJ2-2 | TRBV12-2 | 20 | CASRPAGQGAMFANTGELFF
TRBJ2-7 | TRBV18 | 14 | CASSPAGAGYEQYF
TRBJ2-2 | TRBV18 | 13 | CASSPANTGELFF
TRBJ2-2 | TRBV30 | 15 | CAWSRSGVMTGELFF
TRBJ1-2 | TRBV7-9 | 14 | CASSLTGTGLGYTF
TRBJ1-1 | TRBV7-9 | 13 | CASSLVLGTEAFF
TRBJ2-2 | TRBV30 | 11 | CAWYRSGELFF